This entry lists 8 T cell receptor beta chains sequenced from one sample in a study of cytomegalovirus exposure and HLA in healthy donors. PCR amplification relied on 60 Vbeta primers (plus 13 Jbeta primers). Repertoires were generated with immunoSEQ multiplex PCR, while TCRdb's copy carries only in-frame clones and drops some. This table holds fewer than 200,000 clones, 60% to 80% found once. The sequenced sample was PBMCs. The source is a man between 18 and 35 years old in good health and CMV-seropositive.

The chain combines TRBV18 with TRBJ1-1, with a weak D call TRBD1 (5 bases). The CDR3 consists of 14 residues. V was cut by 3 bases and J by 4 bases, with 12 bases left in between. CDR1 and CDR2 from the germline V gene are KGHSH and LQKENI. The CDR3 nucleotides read TGTGCCAGCTCACCGGCGGGGGTGGGCACTGAAGCTTTCTTT. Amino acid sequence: CASSPAGVGTEAFF.

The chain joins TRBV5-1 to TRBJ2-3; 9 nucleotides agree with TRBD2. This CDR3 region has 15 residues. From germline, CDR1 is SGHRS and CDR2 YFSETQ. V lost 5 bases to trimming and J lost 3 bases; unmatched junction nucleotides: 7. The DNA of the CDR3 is TGCGCCAGCAGGTCGGCGGGAGGGTGGACAGATACGCAGTATTTT. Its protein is CASRSAGGWTDTQYF.

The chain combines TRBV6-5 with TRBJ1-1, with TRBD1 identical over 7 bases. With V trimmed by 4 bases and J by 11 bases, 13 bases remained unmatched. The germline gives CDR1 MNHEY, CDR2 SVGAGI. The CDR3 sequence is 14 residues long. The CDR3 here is CASSSGQSAGGAFF. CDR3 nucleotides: TGTGCCAGCAGTTCGGGACAGTCGGCGGGGGGCGCTTTCTTT.

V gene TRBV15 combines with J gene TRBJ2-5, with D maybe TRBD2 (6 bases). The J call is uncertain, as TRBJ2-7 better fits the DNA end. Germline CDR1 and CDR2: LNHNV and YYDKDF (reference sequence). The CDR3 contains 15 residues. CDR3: CATSRDPGDTYEQYF. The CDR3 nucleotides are TGTGCCACCAGCAGAGATCCGGGGGATACCTACGAGCAGTACTTC.

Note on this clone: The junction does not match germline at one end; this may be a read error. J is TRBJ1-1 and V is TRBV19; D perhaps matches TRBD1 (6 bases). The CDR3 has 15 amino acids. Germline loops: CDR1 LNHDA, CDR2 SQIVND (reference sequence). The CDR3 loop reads CVSSVATGMNTEAFF. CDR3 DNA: TGTGTCAGTAGTGTTGCCACAGGGATGAACACTGAAGCTTTCTTT.

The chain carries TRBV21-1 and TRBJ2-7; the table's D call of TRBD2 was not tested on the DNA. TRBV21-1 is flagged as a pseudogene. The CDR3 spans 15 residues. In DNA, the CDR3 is TGTGCCAGCAGCAATAAGGAAGCGGGAGAACCTGAGCAGTACTTC. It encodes CASSNKEAGEPEQYF.

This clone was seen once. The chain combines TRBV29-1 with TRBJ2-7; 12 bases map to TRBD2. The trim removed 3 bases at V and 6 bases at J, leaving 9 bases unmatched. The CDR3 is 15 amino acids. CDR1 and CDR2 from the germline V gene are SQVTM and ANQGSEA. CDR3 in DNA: TGCAGCGTTGAGACCACTAGCGGGAGGAGGGTCGAGCAGTACTTC. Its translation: CSVETTSGRRVEQYF.

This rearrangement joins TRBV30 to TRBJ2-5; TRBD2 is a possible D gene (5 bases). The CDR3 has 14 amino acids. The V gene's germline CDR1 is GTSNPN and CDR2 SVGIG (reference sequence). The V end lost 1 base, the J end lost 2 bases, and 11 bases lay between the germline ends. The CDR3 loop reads CAWSDGGWQETQYF. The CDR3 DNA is TGTGCCTGGAGTGACGGCGGGTGGCAAGAGACCCAGTACTTC.